This T cell receptor (beta chain) was retrieved from a study of graft-versus-host responses after intestinal transplantation. Study summary: Every one of the recipients received anti-thymocyte globulin induction and afterwards took tacrolimus and steroids for three to four years.

Germline loops: CDR1 MNHEY, CDR2 SMNVEV (reference sequence). The CDR3 totals 16 residues. Between the trimmed V and J ends, which lost 6 bases and 5 bases, there was a span of 20 bases. Sequenced by immunoSEQ multiplex PCR; TCRdb stores in-frame clones only, minus some. Among some 81,000 clones, 70% to 90% were seen once, and the ten largest hold under 0.4%. Broader study findings: Graft-donor T cell macrochimerism coincided with high graft-versus-host to host-versus-graft clonal ratios in allografts. GvH clones turned up in recipient marrow; some had shown up first in ileum or blood.

About this clone itself: Its antigen is still unknown.

The clonotype comes from a human donor who received an intestinal transplant. This chain connects TRBV27 to TRBJ2-1; tentatively, D is TRBD1 (5 bases). The sequenced sample was unstimulated CD4+ T cells sorted from spleen or lymph node cells, obtained before intestinal transplant. This CDR3 reads CASRSPQFGHNNEQFF. The CDR3 nucleotides read TGTGCCAGCAGGAGCCCCCAATTTGGACACAACAATGAGCAGTTCTTC.